This entry lists 23 T cell receptor beta chains sequenced from one sample in a study of T cells in Graves' hyperthyroidism and ophthalmopathy. Amplification targeted TCR beta CDR3 regions from RNA transcripts. The HTBI primer set was used in a first-round RT-PCR of the TCR CDR3. TCRdb used MiXCR to reprocess the multiplex PCR reads, holding one entry per CDR3 protein. This table has about 350,000 distinct CDR3 sequences, around 13% appearing once. The sequencing input was blood. The receptors come from a woman between 25 and 40 years old with Graves' hyperthyroidism.

As DNA, the CDR3 is TGTGCCAGCAGTTTTAGCGGAACCTCTAGAGCCGGGGAGCTGTTTTTT. This translates into CASSFSGTSRAGELFF. The chain employs TRBV28 and TRBJ2-2; perhaps TRBD2 as D (6 bases). V lost 3 bases and J 6 bases, leaving 17 bases between the germline ends. Germline lookup yields CDR1 MDHEN and CDR2 SYDVKM. The CDR3 runs to 16 residues.

The rearrangement joins TRBV7-6 to TRBJ2-2, with 10 bases aligning to TRBD2. This CDR3 contains 15 residues. Germline trimming cut 6 bases from V and 2 bases from J; bases unmatched to any gene: 3. The germline V gene has CDR1 SGHVS and CDR2 FNYEAQ. The CDR3 loop reads CASRRTSGNTGELFF. The CDR3 coding sequence is TGTGCCAGCAGGCGGACTAGCGGAAACACCGGGGAGCTGTTTTTT.

At least ten counts were recorded for this clonotype. V is TRBV29-1 and J is TRBJ2-2; D not certain. The CDR3 length is 14 residues. In germline, CDR1 is SQVTM, CDR2 ANQGSEA. In DNA, the CDR3 is TGCAGTGCAAGGACGGGTCGTGGTTCCGGGGAGCTGTTTTTT. Translating it yields CSARTGRGSGELFF.

V usage is TRBV20-1 and J usage is TRBJ1-2, with 7 bases matching TRBD1. The J segment lost 0 bases and the V segment lost 5 bases, leaving 3 bases of the junction unmatched. This CDR3 is built from 13 residues. Germline-derived CDR1 and CDR2 are DFQATT and SNEGSKA (reference sequence). The DNA of the CDR3 is TGCAGTGCTCCCGGGACAGCTAACTATGGCTACACCTTC. This sequence encodes CSAPGTANYGYTF.

This clonotype was counted between two and nine times. The chain joins TRBV10-3 to TRBJ1-2, with a weak D call TRBD1 (6 bases). V was cut by 3 bases and J by 6 bases, with 11 bases left in between. Germline CDR1 is ENHRY and CDR2 is SYGVKD. CDR3 size: 13 residues. The CDR3 nucleotides are TGTGCCATCAGTGACCCAGGGGTGAATGGCTACACCTTC. Its protein is CAISDPGVNGYTF.

V and J are TRBV7-9 and TRBJ2-2; no clear D. The CDR3 consists of 17 residues. The V gene's germline CDR1 is SEHNR and CDR2 FQNEAQ (reference sequence). Trimming pared 1 base from V and 2 bases from J, leaving 14 bases between. The CDR3 spells CASSLGNLPSNTGELFF. In DNA form, the CDR3 reads TGTGCCAGCAGCTTAGGTAATCTACCGAGCAACACCGGGGAGCTGTTTTTT.

This clonotype was counted a few times. This chain joins TRBV7-9 and TRBJ2-3; D is unclear. Germline CDR1 reads SEHNR; CDR2 reads FQNEAQ (reference sequence). V was cut by 5 bases and J by 6 bases, with 9 bases left in between. The CDR3 consists of 12 residues. Written as DNA, the CDR3 is TGTGCCAGCAGCGCCCTCGTTGATACGCAGTATTTT. Its protein is CASSALVDTQYF.

This clonotype occurred many times. The V call is TRBV9, the J call TRBJ2-2, with D perhaps assigned TRBD1 or TRBD2 (5 bases each). With 4 bases removed from V and 5 bases from J, the gap between germline ends came to 15 bases. This CDR3 spans 15 amino acids. Germline V lookup: CDR1 SGDLS, CDR2 YYNGEE. The CDR3 DNA is TGTGCCAGCAGCTCGGGACCTTCTACAACCGGGGAGCTGTTTTTT. It encodes CASSSGPSTTGELFF.

CDR3 sequence (DNA): TGTGCCTGGAGTGGCTTTTTAGGGGAGCAGTACTTC. This sequence encodes CAWSGFLGEQYF. The gene calls are TRBV30 and TRBJ2-7; D not resolved. Trimming pared 1 base from V and 7 bases from J, leaving 11 bases between. The CDR3 is made up of 12 amino acids. Germline CDR1 GTSNPN, CDR2 SVGIG (reference sequence).

The chain recombines TRBV6-4 with TRBJ1-5, with D unresolved. With 5 bases removed from V and 6 bases from J, the gap between germline ends came to 14 bases. The CDR3 consists of 14 residues. CDR1 is MRHNA and CDR2 is SNTAGT in the germline V gene. CDR3 residues: CASSPSLEGQPQHF. The CDR3 nucleotides are TGTGCCAGCAGTCCTTCGCTGGAGGGTCAGCCCCAGCATTTT.

This rearrangement joins TRBV7-9 to TRBJ2-4, with TRBD2 as a possible D gene (6 bases). The CDR3 length is 18 residues. Germline V gives CDR1 SEHNR, CDR2 FQNEAQ (reference sequence). V lost 4 bases and J 6 bases, leaving 25 bases between the germline ends. CDR3 residues: CASSYSPPRGAEVNIQYF. The CDR3 DNA is TGTGCCAGCAGCTATTCCCCCCCGCGGGGAGCGGAAGTAAACATTCAGTACTTC. The full variable domain, rest sourced from reference TRBV7-9 and TRBJ2-4, is DTGVSQNPRHKITKRGQNVTFRCDPISEHNRLYWYRQTLGQGPEFLTYFQNEAQLEKSRLLSDRFSAERPKGSFSTLEIQRTEQGDSAMYLCASSYSPPRGAEVNIQYFGAGTRLSVL.

V gene TRBV20-1 combines with J gene TRBJ2-7; TRBD2 matches 8 bases. The CDR3 is 14 amino acids. V lost 6 bases and J lost 5; bases outside the gene matches: 12. From germline, CDR1 is DFQATT and CDR2 SNEGSKA (reference sequence). The CDR3 reads CSAPKVAGFHEQYF. DNA for the CDR3: TGCAGTGCCCCAAAGGTAGCGGGATTCCACGAGCAGTACTTC.

The sample holds many counts of this clonotype. V and J are TRBV6-1 and TRBJ1-2; 9 nucleotides agree with TRBD1. J gave up 2 bases and V 5 bases, and 3 bases lay outside the gene matches. The CDR3 extends over 14 amino acids. Germline lookup yields CDR1 MNHNS and CDR2 SASEGT. The CDR3 coding sequence is TGTGCCAGCAGTCCACAGGGGGCGAACTATGGCTACACCTTC. This codes for CASSPQGANYGYTF.

This clonotype was observed many times. J is TRBJ2-1 and V is TRBV14; TRBD2 matches at 8 bases. Trimming removed 0 bases from V and 7 bases from J; junction bases left unmatched: 11. The CDR3 length is 17 residues. CDR1 and CDR2 (germline): SGHDN, FVKESK. The CDR3 coding sequence is TGTGCCAGCAGCCAAGATCCCGGGAGGGCGAGTCGTAATGAGCAGTTCTTC. Translation: CASSQDPGRASRNEQFF.

This clonotype came up many times. The V and J genes are TRBV11-2 and TRBJ2-1, with D perhaps TRBD2 (6 bases). With 6 bases removed from V and 1 base from J, the gap between germline ends came to 13 bases. CDR1 SGHAT and CDR2 FQNNGV come from the germline V gene. This CDR3 spans 15 amino acids. CDR3 bases: TGTGCCAGCAGGTCCGGGAGTGGGTCCTACAATGAGCAGTTCTTC. Residues: CASRSGSGSYNEQFF. Drawing the rest from reference TRBV11-2 and TRBJ2-1, the complete variable domain is EAGVAQSPRYKIIEKRQSVAFWCNPISGHATLYWYQQILGQGPKLLIQFQNNGVVDDSQLPKDRFSAERLKGVDSTLKIQPAKLEDSAVYLCASRSGSGSYNEQFFGPGTRLTVL.

The chain employs TRBV19 and TRBJ2-1, with 9 bases identical to TRBD2. The germline gives CDR1 LNHDA, CDR2 SQIVND (reference sequence). The CDR3 is 16 amino acids. The trim removed 3 bases at V and 2 bases at J, leaving 5 bases unmatched. The CDR3 nucleotides are TGTGCCAGTAGTATTTCTAGCGGGGTGCCCTACAATGAGCAGTTCTTC. Protein sequence: CASSISSGVPYNEQFF.

This clonotype has at least ten counts. The chain is built from TRBV7-2 and TRBJ2-7; no clear D gene. With 5 bases removed from V and 2 bases from J, the gap between germline ends came to 7 bases. The CDR3 length is 12 residues. Germline CDR1 is SGHTA and CDR2 is FQGNSA. CDR3 bases: TGTGCCAGCAGCCTTCCTGCCTACGAGCAGTACTTC. Translating gives CASSLPAYEQYF.

In this sample, this clonotype turned up many times. The chain employs TRBV20-1 and TRBJ2-1, with a possible D match to TRBD2 (5 bases). Germline V gene lookup returns CDR1 DFQATT and CDR2 SNEGSKA (reference sequence). The CDR3 runs to 16 residues. Trimming pared 1 base from V and 0 bases from J, leaving 13 bases between. The CDR3 nucleotides read TGCAGTGCTAGAGCCCCCCTGGGGAGCTCCTACAATGAGCAGTTCTTC. Translated: CSARAPLGSSYNEQFF.

V usage is TRBV20-1 and J usage is TRBJ2-2, with unresolved D. This CDR3 has 16 residues. Trimming shortened V by 3 bases and J by 0 bases, and 14 bases separated the two germline ends. CDR1 and CDR2 (germline): DFQATT, SNEGSKA (reference sequence). In DNA form, the CDR3 reads TGCAGTGCTAGGGACGCGGCCAACGCGAACACCGGGGAGCTGTTTTTT. It encodes CSARDAANANTGELFF.

The genes are TRBV20-1 and TRBJ2-5, with unresolved D. This CDR3 spans 13 amino acids. Trimming took off 3 bases at V and 5 bases at J, with 13 bases between the two ends. CDR1 DFQATT and CDR2 SNEGSKA come from the germline V gene (reference sequence). The CDR3 nucleotides are TGCAGTGCTAGTAGAGAAGGAGTCGAGACCCAGTACTTC. Translation gives CSASREGVETQYF.

In its sample, this clonotype was seen a few times. The chain uses TRBV7-9 and TRBJ1-1; tentative D call: TRBD1 (5 bases). Per the germline V gene, CDR1 is SEHNR and CDR2 is FQNEAQ (reference sequence). The CDR3 loop spans 13 amino acids. Deletions cut 1 base from V and 7 bases from J, with 10 bases between. CDR3 coding DNA: TGTGCCAGCAGCTTAGGGGGGGGAAATGAAGCTTTCTTT. Protein sequence: CASSLGGGNEAFF.

This clonotype was seen more than once but under ten times. Here the CDR3 reads CASSLAGGPMNEQFF. CDR3 nucleotide sequence: TGTGCCAGCAGTTTAGCGGGAGGGCCGATGAATGAGCAGTTCTTC. The chain carries TRBV6-2 or TRBV6-3 and TRBJ2-1, with 11 bases aligning to TRBD2. V lost 4 bases to trimming and J lost 7 bases; unmatched junction nucleotides: 6. The CDR3 has 15 amino acids. Germline loops: CDR1 MNHEY, CDR2 SVGEGT.

The chain recombines TRBV7-2 with TRBJ1-5, with D possibly matching TRBD1 (5 bases). Trimming left V 1 base short and J 6 bases short, with 7 bases between. The CDR3 spans 13 residues. Germline V gene data show CDR1 as SGHTA and CDR2 as FQGNSA. This chain's CDR3 is CASSLGGVQPQHF. The CDR3, as DNA: TGTGCCAGCAGCTTAGGGGGCGTTCAGCCCCAGCATTTT. The full variable domain, in which reference TRBV7-2 and TRBJ1-5 provide the parts outside the CDR3, is GAGVSQSPSNKVTEKGKDVELRCDPISGHTALYWYRQSLGQGLEFLIYFQGNSAPDKSGLPSDRFSAERTGGSVSTLTIQRTQQEDSAVYLCASSLGGVQPQHFGDGTRLSIL.